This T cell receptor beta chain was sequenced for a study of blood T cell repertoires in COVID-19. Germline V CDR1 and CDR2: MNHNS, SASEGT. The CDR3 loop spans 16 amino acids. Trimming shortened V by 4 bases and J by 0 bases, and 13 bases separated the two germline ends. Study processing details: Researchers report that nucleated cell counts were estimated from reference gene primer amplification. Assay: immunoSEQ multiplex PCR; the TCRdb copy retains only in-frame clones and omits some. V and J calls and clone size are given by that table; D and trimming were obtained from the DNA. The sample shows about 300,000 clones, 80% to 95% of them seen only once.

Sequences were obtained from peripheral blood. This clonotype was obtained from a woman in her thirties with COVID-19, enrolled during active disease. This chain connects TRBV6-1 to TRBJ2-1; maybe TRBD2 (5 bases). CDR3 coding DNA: TGTGCCAGCAGTGGGGCTTTAGCGAGCTCCTACAATGAGCAGTTCTTC. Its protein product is CASSGALASSYNEQFF.